This TCR beta chain was recorded in a study of control samples from healthy donors and cancer patients. CDR1 and CDR2 from the germline V gene are MNHNY and SVGAGI (reference sequence). The CDR3 has 15 residues. Unmatched junction bases numbered 8, after V lost 5 bases and J lost 5 bases. Assay used: immunoSEQ multiplex PCR; TCRdb lists only in-frame clones, some missing. The data contain approximately 70,000 clones, 90% of them seen just once; the ten biggest clones take up roughly 1.2%. Sequencing input: PBMCs. The rearrangement joins TRBV6-6 to TRBJ2-1; 8 bases match TRBD2. The TCR comes from a woman in her forties or fifties with colorectal cancer. CDR3 nucleotides: TGTGCCAGCAGTCTAGCGGGTTCCTTTAACAATGAGCAGTTCTTC. It specifies CASSLAGSFNNEQFF.